The 24 T cell receptor beta chains given below trace back to one sample, sequenced in a study of shared clonotypes between healthy human individuals. TCRdb's copy holds only in-frame clones and misses some; the assay was immunoSEQ multiplex PCR. This sample has 550,000 to 850,000 clones, with just under 75% found just once. The sequenced material came from memory CD4+ T cells sorted from blood. Subset of the sample: CD45RA-negative fraction. These receptors came from a woman in her twenties or thirties in good health.

The gene calls are TRBV9 and TRBJ2-3, with TRBD1 as a possible D gene (6 bases). Trimming stripped 7 bases from V and 1 base from J, with 13 bases between. CDR1 is SGDLS, CDR2 YYNGEE, per germline. The CDR3 covers 14 residues. CDR3 loop: CASEQGPGTDTQYF. The CDR3 coding sequence is TGTGCCAGCGAACAGGGACCAGGCACAGATACGCAGTATTTT.

Ten or more counts support this clone. This sequence joins TRBV6-5 and TRBJ1-1; D not certain. Deletions cut 5 bases from V and 1 base from J, with 11 bases between. From germline, CDR1 is MNHEY and CDR2 SVGAGI. This CDR3 has 14 amino acids. DNA of the CDR3: TGTGCCAGCAGTGGGTTTGCGGGGAACACTGAAGCTTTCTTT. Its protein product is CASSGFAGNTEAFF.

The CDR3 nucleotides read TGTGCCAGCAGCAGTCGCCCAGGGGGATTAGGCTACACCTTC. Its translation is CASSSRPGGLGYTF. The rearrangement joins TRBV9 to TRBJ1-2; 7 bases line up with TRBD1. The CDR3 sequence is 14 residues long. Trimming removed 4 bases from V and 8 bases from J; junction bases left unmatched: 11. Germline CDR1 is SGDLS and CDR2 is YYNGEE.

CDR3 in DNA: TGTGCCACCAGCAGAGATTCAGACGGGATCTCTGGAAACACCATATATTTT. Protein product: CATSRDSDGISGNTIYF. The V call is TRBV15, the J call TRBJ1-3; D gene ambiguous. CDR1 LNHNV and CDR2 YYDKDF come from the germline V gene (reference sequence). The CDR3 has 17 residues. Trimming stripped 0 bases from V and 0 bases from J, with 12 bases between.

This clone appeared a few times. The gene calls are TRBV28 and TRBJ2-1; perhaps TRBD2 as D (5 bases). V was cut by 6 bases and J by 5 bases, with 11 bases left in between. CDR3 length: 13 amino acids. The germline V gene has CDR1 MDHEN and CDR2 SYDVKM. The chain's CDR3 is CASRFRRDNEQFF. The CDR3 DNA sequence: TGTGCCAGCAGGTTTAGGCGGGACAATGAGCAGTTCTTC.

V usage is TRBV2 and J usage is TRBJ2-7; D call uncertain. V lost 6 bases, J lost 4 bases, and 7 bases lay in between. The CDR3 contains 11 residues. Germline loops: CDR1 SNHLY, CDR2 FYNNEI. CDR3 in amino acids: CASRFSYEQYF. The DNA of the CDR3 is TGTGCCAGCAGATTCAGTTACGAGCAGTACTTC.

With regard to this clone: This same CDR3 is encoded by further DNA sequences in the sample. The chain recombines TRBV19 with TRBJ1-5; TRBD1 is a possible D gene (5 bases). V lost 4 bases and J lost 6, with 13 bases in between. The CDR3 is 14 residues long. Germline values: CDR1 LNHDA, CDR2 SQIVND (reference sequence). CDR3 amino acids: CASSKTGGGQPQHF. DNA of the CDR3: TGTGCCAGTAGTAAAACGGGGGGGGGTCAGCCCCAGCATTTT.

This clone appeared a single time. V usage is TRBV19 and J usage is TRBJ2-7; D may be TRBD1 (6 bases). Trimming left V 5 bases short and J 0 bases short, with 14 bases between. Germline V CDR1 and CDR2: LNHDA, SQIVND (reference sequence). The CDR3 loop spans 15 amino acids. The CDR3 sequence: CASSSRTESSYEQYF. The CDR3 DNA reads TGTGCCAGTAGTTCTAGGACAGAGAGCTCCTACGAGCAGTACTTC.

The rearrangement links TRBV5-4 to TRBJ2-7; the D is unclear. The V end was cut by 1 base, the J end by 2 bases, with 7 bases between. This CDR3 has 13 amino acids. Germline V gene sequence: CDR1 SGHNT, CDR2 YYREEE (reference sequence). The DNA for the CDR3 is TGTGCCAGCAGCTTGCAACAAGCCTACGAGCAGTACTTC. It specifies CASSLQQAYEQYF.

This clone was seen a single time. The chain's CDR3 is CASRGTGAGANVLTF. In DNA form, the CDR3 reads TGTGCCAGCAGGGGGACAGGGGCTGGGGCCAACGTCCTGACTTTC. This rearrangement joins TRBV6-5 to TRBJ2-6; 10 nucleotides match TRBD1. The CDR3 is 15 residues long. CDR1 and CDR2 from the germline V gene are MNHEY and SVGAGI. V was clipped by 6 bases and J by 2 bases; unmatched bases: 1.

The V call is TRBV5-1, the J call TRBJ1-3; D gene unclear. The CDR3 is 17 residues long. Germline V gives CDR1 SGHRS, CDR2 YFSETQ. Trimming cost V 4 bases and J 0 bases, with 17 bases left between them. As DNA, the CDR3 is TGCGCCAGCAGCCATATACCCGACCAGCTCTCTGGAAACACCATATATTTT. Its translation is CASSHIPDQLSGNTIYF.

The genes are TRBV9 and TRBJ2-1; 7 nucleotides line up with TRBD2. CDR1 and CDR2 (germline): SGDLS, YYNGEE. V gave up 0 bases and J gave up 9 bases; unmatched junction bases: 9. The CDR3 runs 15 residues. CDR3 region: CASSVGGSPEGEQFF. CDR3 bases: TGTGCCAGCAGCGTAGGCGGGAGCCCGGAGGGTGAGCAGTTCTTC.

This clone was recorded only once. The gene calls are TRBV25-1 and TRBJ2-2, with unresolved D. With 6 bases removed from V and 4 bases from J, the gap between germline ends came to 15 bases. Looked up from germline, CDR1 is MGHDK and CDR2 is SYGVNS. This CDR3 is built from 15 residues. DNA for the CDR3: TGTGCCAGCAGGTCTGCGGACCTGTCCACCGGGGAGCTGTTTTTT. The encoded protein is CASRSADLSTGELFF.

The V call is TRBV11-1, the J call TRBJ2-2; tentatively, D is TRBD1 (6 bases). This CDR3 is built from 17 residues. The germline gives CDR1 SGHAT, CDR2 FQDESV (reference sequence). V lost 5 bases to trimming and J lost 6 bases, with 22 bases between them. The CDR3 reads CASSMTGPRSGPGELFF. The DNA for the CDR3 is TGTGCCAGCAGCATGACAGGCCCGCGTTCAGGTCCCGGGGAGCTGTTTTTT.

The CDR3, as DNA: TGTGCCAGCAATGGACAGGGGAACACCGGGGAGCTGTTTTTT. Its protein is CASNGQGNTGELFF. The chain recombines TRBV6-1 with TRBJ2-2, with 8 nucleotides matching TRBD1. The CDR3 loop spans 14 amino acids. V was pared by 7 bases and J by 1 base, with 2 bases of the junction left unmatched. Looked up from germline, CDR1 is MNHNS and CDR2 is SASEGT.

The V call is TRBV28, the J call TRBJ1-5, with 8 positions matching TRBD1. The length of the CDR3 is 14 residues. In germline, CDR1 is MDHEN, CDR2 SYDVKM. J gave up 6 bases and V 6 bases, and 7 bases lay outside the gene matches. The CDR3: CASSQTGAGQPQHF. The CDR3, as DNA: TGTGCCAGCAGCCAGACAGGGGCGGGTCAGCCCCAGCATTTT.

The V gene is TRBV9, the J gene TRBJ1-6; possible D gene TRBD1, 6 bases. Germline values: CDR1 SGDLS, CDR2 YYNGEE. The CDR3 has 14 residues. Trimming took off 4 bases at V and 9 bases at J, with 14 bases between the two ends. The CDR3 DNA reads as TGTGCCAGCAGCTTCAGACAGGCTGGTTCACCCCTCCACTTT. It yields the protein CASSFRQAGSPLHF.

V gene TRBV5-8 combines with J gene TRBJ2-7; 8 bases agree with TRBD2. CDR1 SGHTS and CDR2 YDEGEE come from the germline V gene. The CDR3 is made up of 14 amino acids. J gave up 2 bases and V 2 bases, and 3 bases lay outside the gene matches. Here the CDR3 DNA reads TGTGCCAGCAGCTTAAAAGCGGGAGCCTACGAGCAGTACTTC. Protein: CASSLKAGAYEQYF. Together with reference TRBV5-8 and TRBJ2-7, the CDR3 gives the full variable domain: EAGVTQSPTHLIKTRGQQATLRCSPISGHTSVYWYQQALGLGLQFLLWYDEGEERNRGNFPPRFSGRQFPNYSSELNVNALELEDSALYLCASSLKAGAYEQYFGPGTRLTVT.

The V and J genes are TRBV10-3 and TRBJ2-7, with TRBD1 matching over 9 bases. The V gene end was trimmed by 10 bases and the J gene end by 6 bases; junction bases not matched to a gene: 7. Germline V gives CDR1 ENHRY, CDR2 SYGVKD. The CDR3 has 12 residues. CDR3 protein: CATWRQGGEQYF. CDR3 nucleotide sequence: TGTGCCACCTGGAGACAGGGGGGCGAGCAGTACTTC.

At least ten counts were recorded for this clone. This rearrangement joins TRBV29-1 to TRBJ2-2; perhaps D is TRBD1 or TRBD2 (5 bases each). With 7 bases removed from V and 3 bases from J, the gap between germline ends came to 15 bases. CDR3 length: 14 residues. Germline V lookup: CDR1 SQVTM, CDR2 ANQGSEA. The CDR3 here is CSAQEGTYTGELFF. DNA for the CDR3: TGCAGCGCTCAAGAAGGGACCTACACCGGGGAGCTGTTTTTT.

This clone was seen more than once but under ten times. In the same sample, other DNA sequences code for this CDR3. V and J are TRBV9 and TRBJ2-2, with D maybe TRBD1 (5 bases). Germline assignment: CDR1 SGDLS and CDR2 YYNGEE. Trimming cost V 1 base and J 5 bases, with 6 bases left between them. This CDR3 spans 13 amino acids. The CDR3 DNA sequence: TGTGCCAGCAGCGTACAGGGTACCGGGGAGCTGTTTTTT. Amino acid sequence: CASSVQGTGELFF. Full variable domain (remainder filled in from reference TRBV9 and TRBJ2-2): DSGVTQTPKHLITATGQRVTLRCSPRSGDLSVYWYQQSLDQGLQFLIQYYNGEERAKGNILERFSAQQFPDLHSELNLSSLELGDSALYFCASSVQGTGELFFGEGSRLTVL.

The chain joins TRBV10-2 to TRBJ2-3, with 10 nucleotides matching TRBD2. Germline values: CDR1 WSHSY, CDR2 SAAADI. J lost 4 bases, V lost 0 bases, and 10 bases had no gene match. This CDR3 region has 18 residues. CDR3: CASSESILTSGNSDTQYF. DNA for the CDR3: TGCGCCAGCAGTGAGTCTATTTTAACTAGCGGGAATTCAGATACGCAGTATTTT.

V and J are TRBV29-1 and TRBJ2-5; TRBD1 matches 11 bases. From germline, CDR1 is SQVTM and CDR2 ANQGSEA. Trimming cost V 4 bases and J 4 bases; bases outside gene matches: 5. The CDR3 is made up of 14 amino acids. The CDR3 sequence is CSVAPGTGGETQYF. As DNA, the CDR3 is TGCAGCGTTGCGCCTGGGACAGGGGGAGAGACCCAGTACTTC. Full variable domain (rest looked up from reference TRBV29-1 and TRBJ2-5): SAVISQKPSRDICQRGTSLTIQCQVDSQVTMMFWYRQQPGQSLTLIATANQGSEATYESGFVIDKFPISRPNLTFSTLTVSNMSPEDSSIYLCSVAPGTGGETQYFGPGTRLLVL.

With regard to this clone: This may arise from a read error, as a much more abundant clone is one base away. The gene calls are TRBV11-3 and TRBJ2-2; D is unresolved. Per the germline V gene, CDR1 is SGHNT and CDR2 is YENEEA. Trimming shortened V by 2 bases and J by 6 bases, and 4 bases separated the two germline ends. The CDR3 is 12 amino acids. The CDR3 spells CASSLWPGELFF. CDR3 coding DNA: TGTGCCAGCAGCTTATGGCCCGGGGAGCTGTTTTTT.